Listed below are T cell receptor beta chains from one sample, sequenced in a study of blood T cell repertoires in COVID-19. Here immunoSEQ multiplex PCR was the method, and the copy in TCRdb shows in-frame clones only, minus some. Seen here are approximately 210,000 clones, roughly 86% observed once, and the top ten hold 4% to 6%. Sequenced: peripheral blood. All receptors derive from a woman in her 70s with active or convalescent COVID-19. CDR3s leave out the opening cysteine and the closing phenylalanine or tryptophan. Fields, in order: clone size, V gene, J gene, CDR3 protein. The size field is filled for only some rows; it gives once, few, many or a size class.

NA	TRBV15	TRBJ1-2	ATSRAGGNYGYT
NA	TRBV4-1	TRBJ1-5	ASSLRDNSNQPQH
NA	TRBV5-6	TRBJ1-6	ASSLAGDSPLH
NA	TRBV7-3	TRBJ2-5	ASSLEVGETQY
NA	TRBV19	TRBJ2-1	ASTPGGIHNEQF
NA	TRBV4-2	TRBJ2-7	ASTPGTGHSEQY
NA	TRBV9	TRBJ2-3	ASSQLSVGTSQY
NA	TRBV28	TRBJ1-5	ASSWWGQGINQPQH
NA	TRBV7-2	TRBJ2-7	ASSLVFRNEQY
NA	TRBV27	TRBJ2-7	ASSTTASGRRYEQY
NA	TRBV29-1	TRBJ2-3	SVEEWQGAGADTQY
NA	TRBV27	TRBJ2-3	ASRSLGAGESDTQY
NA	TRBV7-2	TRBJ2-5	ASSLSTGVETQY
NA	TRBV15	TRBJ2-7	ATSREPSASYEQY
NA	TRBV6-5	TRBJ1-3	ATLNPAGSGNTIY
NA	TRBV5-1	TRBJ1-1	ASSPSTSAPEAF
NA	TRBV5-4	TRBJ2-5	ASSPQGRRETQY
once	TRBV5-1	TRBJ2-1	ASSSTVRENEQF
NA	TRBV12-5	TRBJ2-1	ASGLATLDRFNNEQF
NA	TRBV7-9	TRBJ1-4	ASSTRTGGNEKLF
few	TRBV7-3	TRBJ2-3	ASRLAGEGDTQY
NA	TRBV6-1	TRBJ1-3	ASSDRQGGTIY
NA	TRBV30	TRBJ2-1	AWTTRGLAGKLNEQF
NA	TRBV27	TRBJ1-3	ASSLRGQVYNTIY
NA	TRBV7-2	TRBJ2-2	ASSPWTFTGELF
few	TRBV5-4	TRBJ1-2	ASSLLTVPNYGYT
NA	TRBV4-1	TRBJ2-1	ASSHPKGGGTEEQF
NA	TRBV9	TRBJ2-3	ASSPGGADTQY
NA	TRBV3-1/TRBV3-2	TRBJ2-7	ASSQAAAEDEQY
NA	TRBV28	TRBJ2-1	AIRQGGQGNNEQF
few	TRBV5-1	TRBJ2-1	ASRVDSYNEQF
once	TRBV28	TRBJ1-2	ASSLSSWGPDGYT